The following is a T cell receptor (beta chain) sequence with its context. J lost 6 bases, V lost 4 bases, and 13 bases had no gene match. CDR1 is SGHRS, CDR2 YFSETQ, per germline. There are 18 residues in the CDR3. Between roughly 20 and 33 mg of unsorted bulk tissue served as the source from which RNA and DNA were co-extracted. This specimen belongs to a study of tumor-infiltrating lymphocytes in primary liver carcinoma. TCR beta cDNA was made from 400 to 500 ng total RNA with a constant-region primer. Three nested multiplex PCR rounds of slightly modified ARM-PCR generated TCR beta libraries. Two initial PCR rounds of about 9 cycles each paired TRBV1-TRBV30 forward primers with a C-beta reverse primer. In TCRdb, the multiplex PCR reads were re-called with MiXCR into one record per CDR3 protein. The table includes roughly 120,000 distinct CDR3 sequences, about 68% detected once.

The sequence was collected from a woman in her sixties with primary liver carcinoma and hepatitis B virus infection. The rearrangement joins TRBV5-1 to TRBJ2-2; 12 bases are a match to TRBD1. The sequencing input was liver tumor tissue from sampling region 1. As to subset: tumor region T1, superior pole. The CDR3 region is CASSPTESGTGGAGELFF. CDR3 coding DNA: TGCGCCAGCAGCCCGACTGAGTCGGGGACAGGGGGCGCCGGGGAGCTGTTTTTT. Drawing the rest from reference TRBV5-1 and TRBJ2-2, the complete variable domain is KAGVTQTPRYLIKTRGQQVTLSCSPISGHRSVSWYQQTPGQGLQFLFEYFSETQRNKGNFPGRFSGRQFSNSRSEMNVSTLELGDSALYLCASSPTESGTGGAGELFFGEGSRLTVL.